The sequence of this T cell receptor beta chain was determined in a study of cytomegalovirus exposure and HLA in healthy donors. At the level of the study: A prior study identified just under 120 million unique TCR beta sequences from 200 million or so T cells. The study placed 80% to 90% of its approximately 400 genotyped donors in the Caucasian-associated ancestry cluster. General study points: Previously analyzed data showed that most TCR beta V segments were productive at a frequency of about 87% or about 30%. Rare sequences made up most TCRs, while some public TCRs were found in many donors.

Concerning this clone itself: The target antigen is unknown.

Unmatched junction bases numbered 7, after V lost 4 bases and J lost 6 bases. The CDR3 consists of 14 residues. Germline CDR1 MNHNS, CDR2 SASEGT. PCR used 60 Vbeta primers and 13 Jbeta primers. Method: immunoSEQ multiplex PCR; TCRdb's copy keeps in-frame clones and lacks some. The sample includes 100,000 to 150,000 clones, more than 80% of them seen just once. The clonotype comes from a man under 40 in good health and CMV-seropositive. The sequenced sample was PBMCs. The V call is TRBV6-1, the J call TRBJ2-7; 9 bases match TRBD2. DNA for the CDR3: TGTGCCAGCAGTGGTCTAGCGGGGTTAGGCGAGCAGTACTTC. Encoded protein: CASSGLAGLGEQYF.